This T cell receptor (beta chain) was captured in a study of OX40 agonist ivuxolimab in advanced cancers. Libraries were prepared by immunoSEQ multiplex PCR; TCRdb keeps only in-frame clonotypes and omits some of them. The table has around 100,000 clones, 89% seen once. The CDR3 runs to 14 residues. V shed 5 bases and J shed 0 bases, with 5 bases lying between them. The germline CDR1 and CDR2 sequences are MDHEN and SYDVKM. This clonotype originated in an adult with an advanced solid tumor such as melanoma, head and neck, liver or kidney cancer. The chain links TRBV28 to TRBJ2-6; D remains ambiguous. The specimen was CD4+ or CD8+ T cells sorted from blood, collected in a trial of the OX40 agonist ivuxolimab. The CDR3 DNA is TGTGCCAGCAGTCGGAGCTCTGGGGCCAACGTCCTGACTTTC. As protein: CASSRSSGANVLTF.